The rows below give T cell receptor beta chains drawn from one sample of a study of cytomegalovirus exposure and HLA in healthy donors. The data were produced by immunoSEQ multiplex PCR, yet TCRdb's version contains in-frame clones alone and is incomplete. The table records about 120,000 clones, over 75% of them present only once. Material for sequencing was PBMCs. These receptors all stem from a man younger than 45 in good health and CMV-seronegative. The conserved cysteine and the conserved F or W are not part of the CDR3 here. The order of the fields is V gene, J gene, D gene, CDR3 protein. The D gene is left open where the match is weak.

TRBV27,TRBJ1-6,TRBD1,ASSYPRGRTPLH
TRBV9,TRBJ2-7,TRBD2,ASSVGGGEYEQY
TRBV28,TRBJ1-4,-,ASSFGLKKLF
TRBV4-3,TRBJ1-6,-,ASSQDPPSSYNSPLH
TRBV27,TRBJ1-5,-,ASSINRAQQPQH
TRBV28,TRBJ2-7,-,ASSQPGATYEQY
TRBV14,TRBJ2-7,TRBD1,ASSSGTGGGQY
TRBV5-4,TRBJ2-3,-,ASSLAGGSYSTDTQY
TRBV19,TRBJ1-5,TRBD1,ASLRQGKSNQPQH
TRBV10-1,TRBJ1-2,-,ASSPGLDYGYT
TRBV7-9,TRBJ1-3,-,ASSSLLGLSGNTIY
TRBV28,TRBJ1-1,-,ASRIQGTGSTEAF
TRBV25-1,TRBJ1-1,TRBD1,ASSAGGMGIANTEAF
TRBV5-1,TRBJ2-6,-,ASSLTDGANGLT
TRBV6-5,TRBJ1-2,-,ASSYSSGRGYT
TRBV5-1,TRBJ1-1,TRBD1,ASTLYRGNTEAF
TRBV11-2,TRBJ2-2,-,ASSLGRRGTGELF
TRBV28,TRBJ1-3,TRBD1,ASSLRGTGAGNTIY
TRBV2,TRBJ1-4,TRBD1,ATSGTGNEKLF
TRBV6-6,TRBJ2-3,-,ASSSAPTSTDTQY
TRBV10-1,TRBJ2-2,-,ASRRPLRHLGELF
TRBV5-1,TRBJ2-4,TRBD1,ASGTGSSGYDIQY
TRBV19,TRBJ2-3,-,ARSHKRRGWNSTDTQY
TRBV28,TRBJ1-1,TRBD1,ASSLRQGAVMNTEAF
TRBV13,TRBJ1-6,-,ASSLRQEGYNSPLH
TRBV12-5,TRBJ2-1,-,ASGTLTMNEQF
TRBV2,TRBJ2-2,TRBD2,ASRVLAGGDTGELF
TRBV27,TRBJ2-1,TRBD2,ASTSGGPSSYNEQF
TRBV5-4,-,-,ASSSRGSTYEQY
TRBV7-2,TRBJ2-3,-,ASTQMLGGITDTQY
TRBV29-1,TRBJ2-1,-,SARGLAEIGEQF
TRBV15,TRBJ2-7,TRBD1,ATSRGTGQGNYEQY
TRBV5-1,TRBJ2-7,-,ASSLDRASEQY
TRBV11-2,TRBJ2-5,TRBD1,ASSLDQWRSQGAREQY
TRBV7-2,TRBJ1-5,-,ASSLPGQYSNQPQH
TRBV9,TRBJ1-1,-,ASSVVDGGEAF
TRBV9,TRBJ2-3,TRBD2,ASSVQLAGTDTQY
TRBV11-2,TRBJ1-1,-,ASQQGLNTEAF
TRBV7-9,TRBJ2-3,-,ASRLGGGTDTQY
TRBV10-3,TRBJ1-2,-,AIKPRIGHHYGYT
TRBV5-4,TRBJ1-3,-,ASSLDRNSGNTIY
TRBV21-1,TRBJ2-7,-,ANAGEDYEQY
TRBV28,TRBJ2-7,-,ASSPYRVEQY